This T cell receptor beta chain is drawn from a study of blood T cell repertoires in COVID-19. For the study at large: Sites in the United States, Italy and Spain provided acute and convalescent COVID-19 samples. Nucleic acid was either cDNA or gDNA, and it came from T cells, B-cell-depleted T cells, or PBMCs.

Germline trimming cut 1 base from V and 7 bases from J; bases unmatched to any gene: 6. Looked up from germline, CDR1 is LGHNA and CDR2 is YSLEER. The CDR3 runs 17 residues. Original data processing: Cell counts per sample came from amplifying reference gene primers. The data were produced by immunoSEQ multiplex PCR, yet TCRdb's version contains in-frame clones alone and is incomplete. V and J calls and clone size follow that table, whereas D and trimming were derived from the DNA. The sample gives around 190,000 clones, about 88% of which show up once; approximately 1.5% is in the top ten. Sequenced: peripheral blood. The source of this sequence is a young man with active or convalescent COVID-19. The genes are TRBV4-3 and TRBJ2-1; TRBD2 matches at 14 bases. The CDR3 nucleotides read TGCGCCAGCAGCCAAGCGGGGACTAGCGGGAGTATAAATGAGCAGTTCTTC. It translates to CASSQAGTSGSINEQFF.